This T cell receptor beta chain appears in the sequencing data of a study of neurological immune-mediated disorders. The CDR3 has 17 amino acids. V was cut by 0 bases and J by 2 bases, with 14 bases left in between. The germline gives CDR1 MNHEY, CDR2 SMNVEV (reference sequence). In this sample, this clonotype turned up many times. Using its own MiXCR run on the 5' RACE reads, TCRdb lists one record per CDR3 protein. The sample shows tens of thousands of distinct CDR3 sequences, under 6.5% of them seen only once. The sequencing sample was made of CD4+ T cells from blood. This chain connects TRBV27 to TRBJ1-3; D perhaps matches TRBD1 (5 bases). The sequence derives from a woman aged 40-49 years in good health. The CDR3 loop reads CASSLSGLSNTGNTIYF. Written as DNA, the CDR3 is TGTGCCAGCAGTTTATCGGGGCTTTCGAACACTGGAAACACCATATATTTT.